These 23 T cell receptor beta chains share one sample of origin, sequenced in a study of control samples from healthy donors and cancer patients. TCRdb keeps only in-frame clones here, not all; method: immunoSEQ multiplex PCR. Of 110,000 to 150,000 clones in the sample, under 90% were seen once. The sample consisted of blood. The receptors shown here come from a young man in good health.

The V gene is TRBV10-3, the J gene TRBJ2-3; TRBD2 is a possible D gene (6 bases). The CDR3 sequence is 14 residues long. CDR1 and CDR2 (germline): ENHRY, SYGVKD. The V gene lost 8 bases and the J gene lost 6 bases, with 18 bases spanning the gap. The chain's CDR3 is CAIRWRATHDTQYF. Here the CDR3 DNA reads TGTGCCATCCGGTGGAGGGCGACACATGATACGCAGTATTTT.

The chain carries TRBV19 and TRBJ2-5; 9 bases agree with TRBD1. This CDR3 region has 14 residues. Germline CDR1 reads LNHDA; CDR2 reads SQIVND (reference sequence). V was clipped by 3 bases and J by 4 bases; unmatched bases: 3. CDR3 amino acids: CASSIRDRAETQYF. DNA of the CDR3: TGTGCCAGTAGTATCCGGGACAGGGCAGAGACCCAGTACTTC.

This clone has only one observation. The chain uses TRBV7-2 and TRBJ2-1; D is undetermined. The CDR3 length is 14 residues. The V gene lost 1 base and the J gene lost 4 bases, with 8 bases spanning the gap. Germline V lookup: CDR1 SGHTA, CDR2 FQGNSA. DNA for the CDR3: TGTGCCAGCAGCTTAGTTTGGCAGTACAATGAGCAGTTCTTC. It is translated as CASSLVWQYNEQFF.

Only a few counts were recorded for this clone. The chain combines TRBV30 with TRBJ2-3, with no clear D. The germline gives CDR1 GTSNPN, CDR2 SVGIG (reference sequence). With 1 base removed from V and 1 base from J, the gap between germline ends came to 0 bases. The CDR3 covers 11 residues. The CDR3: CAWSGTDTQYF. In DNA form, the CDR3 reads TGTGCCTGGAGTGGCACAGATACGCAGTATTTT.

The genes are TRBV7-2 and TRBJ2-6; the D is unclear. The V gene's germline CDR1 is SGHTA and CDR2 FQGNSA. This CDR3 contains 13 residues. V was trimmed by 3 bases and J by 3 bases, leaving 3 bases between them. CDR3 protein: CASSFSGANVLTF. The CDR3 DNA sequence: TGTGCCAGCAGCTTTAGTGGGGCCAACGTCCTGACTTTC.

The J gene is TRBJ2-5, the V gene TRBV6-5; no clear D. The V gene's germline CDR1 is MNHEY and CDR2 SVGAGI. The CDR3 is 12 residues long. Trimming removed 8 bases at V and 1 base at J, with 8 bases between. The CDR3: CASRRTQETQYF. The CDR3 coding sequence is TGTGCCAGCCGACGGACCCAAGAGACCCAGTACTTC.

The V gene is TRBV5-1, the J gene TRBJ1-2; 9 bases align to TRBD1. V was clipped by 4 bases and J by 4 bases; unmatched bases: 8. CDR3 length equals 15 residues. Germline CDR1 reads SGHRS; CDR2 reads YFSETQ. CDR3 sequence: CASSPGGQGSYGYTF. In DNA form, the CDR3 reads TGCGCCAGCAGCCCCGGCGGACAGGGGAGCTATGGCTACACCTTC.

The chain carries TRBV7-2 and TRBJ1-2, with D unresolved. V was clipped by 2 bases and J by 1 base, with 8 bases between them. The length of the CDR3 is 14 residues. Germline-derived CDR1 and CDR2 are SGHTA and FQGNSA. The CDR3 sequence is CASSLSAHNYGYTF. The CDR3 DNA reads TGTGCCAGCAGCTTATCGGCACATAACTATGGCTACACCTTC.

The count of this clone is one. This chain joins TRBV6-5 and TRBJ2-1, with 10 bases that match TRBD2. The CDR3 covers 14 residues. From germline, CDR1 is MNHEY and CDR2 SVGAGI. The V gene end was trimmed by 6 bases and the J gene end by 6 bases; junction bases not matched to a gene: 5. The CDR3, as DNA: TGTGCCAGCAGCTTAGCGGGGGGACGCAATGAGCAGTTCTTC. As protein: CASSLAGGRNEQFF.

The chain is built from TRBV7-2 and TRBJ1-2; no clear D. CDR1 SGHTA and CDR2 FQGNSA come from the germline V gene. V gave up 7 bases and J gave up 5 bases, with 14 bases separating them. This CDR3 is 13 amino acids long. Written as DNA, the CDR3 is TGTGCCAGCAACATAAACCAGGCTTATGGCTACACCTTC. Translating gives CASNINQAYGYTF.

The chain has TRBV10-1 and TRBJ2-5; 12 bases match TRBD2. CDR1 is WNHNN, CDR2 SYGVQD, per germline (reference sequence). The CDR3 contains 15 residues. With V trimmed by 5 bases and J by 2 bases, 3 bases remained unmatched. In DNA form, the CDR3 reads TGCGCCAGCAGTCCGACTAGCGGGGGTCAAGAGACCCAGTACTTC. This codes for CASSPTSGGQETQYF.

The V gene is TRBV18, the J gene TRBJ2-7, with TRBD2 as a possible D gene (5 bases). The CDR3 has 13 amino acids. V was pared by 5 bases and J by 3 bases, with 11 bases between. Germline CDR1 and CDR2: KGHSH and LQKENI. This chain's CDR3 is CASSAARDYEQYF. The CDR3 DNA is TGTGCCAGCTCAGCCGCGAGGGACTACGAGCAGTACTTC.

This chain joins TRBV24-1 and TRBJ2-5; TRBD2 agrees at 11 bases. Germline V gives CDR1 KGHDR, CDR2 SFDVKD. Unmatched junction bases numbered 11, after V lost 5 bases and J lost 4 bases. This CDR3 has 17 amino acids. The CDR3 sequence: CATSVAGGPSWGETQYF. In DNA form, the CDR3 reads TGTGCCACCAGTGTAGCGGGAGGGCCTTCATGGGGAGAGACCCAGTACTTC.

The J gene is TRBJ2-2, the V gene TRBV7-9, with 7 bases aligning to TRBD2. Unmatched junction bases numbered 9, after V lost 8 bases and J lost 0 bases. Germline assignment: CDR1 SEHNR and CDR2 FQNEAQ (reference sequence). This CDR3 is 16 amino acids long. CDR3 DNA: TGTGCCAGCGGGAGGGGCATCCCCCCGAACACCGGGGAGCTGTTTTTT. This sequence encodes CASGRGIPPNTGELFF. The whole variable domain, remainder taken from reference TRBV7-9 and TRBJ2-2, is DTGVSQNPRHKITKRGQNVTFRCDPISEHNRLYWYRQTLGQGPEFLTYFQNEAQLEKSRLLSDRFSAERPKGSFSTLEIQRTEQGDSAMYLCASGRGIPPNTGELFFGEGSRLTVL.

The gene calls are TRBV5-1 and TRBJ1-2; 7 bases match TRBD1. Unmatched junction bases numbered 10, after V lost 3 bases and J lost 5 bases. Germline V gene sequence: CDR1 SGHRS, CDR2 YFSETQ. This CDR3 has 15 amino acids. The CDR3 sequence is CASSSEPGTAYGYTF. CDR3 sequence (DNA): TGCGCCAGCAGCTCCGAACCCGGGACAGCATATGGCTACACCTTC.

The chain is built from TRBV6-5 and TRBJ2-5, with D perhaps matching TRBD1 (6 bases). Germline values: CDR1 MNHEY, CDR2 SVGAGI. V gave up 6 bases and J gave up 3 bases, with 11 bases separating them. This CDR3 region has 13 residues. CDR3 protein: CASSLYREETQYF. The CDR3 nucleotides are TGTGCCAGCAGCCTTTACAGGGAAGAGACCCAGTACTTC.

V and J are TRBV25-1 and TRBJ2-7; D gene uncertain. Germline assignment: CDR1 MGHDK and CDR2 SYGVNS. The CDR3 covers 11 residues. Deletions cut 8 bases from V and 7 bases from J, with 12 bases between. Here the CDR3 reads CASRLTREQYF. In nucleotides, the CDR3 is TGTGCCAGCCGTCTTACTCGTGAGCAGTACTTC.

This clone was detected only once. The CDR3 DNA reads as TGTGCCAGCAGCTTTGCCGGGGCCCGGGAGCAGTACTTC. It translates to CASSFAGAREQYF. V usage is TRBV7-9 and J usage is TRBJ2-7; either TRBD1 or TRBD2 may fit D (5 bases each). Germline V gene data show CDR1 as SEHNR and CDR2 as FQNEAQ (reference sequence). Deletions cut 3 bases from V and 7 bases from J, with 13 bases between. This CDR3 comprises 13 residues. Full variable domain (missing parts from reference TRBV7-9 and TRBJ2-7): DTGVSQNPRHKITKRGQNVTFRCDPISEHNRLYWYRQTLGQGPEFLTYFQNEAQLEKSRLLSDRFSAERPKGSFSTLEIQRTEQGDSAMYLCASSFAGAREQYFGPGTRLTVT.

V gene TRBV9 combines with J gene TRBJ1-6; D might be TRBD1 (6 bases). Germline V gene lookup returns CDR1 SGDLS and CDR2 YYNGEE. V lost 2 bases to trimming and J lost 8 bases, with 11 bases between them. This CDR3 spans 14 amino acids. CDR3 in DNA: TGTGCCAGCAGCGTGGGGGGGGGCGATTCACCCCTCCACTTT. Protein: CASSVGGGDSPLHF.

The V and J genes are TRBV19 and TRBJ2-3; the D gene is possibly TRBD1 (5 bases). The CDR3 has 14 residues. Trimming left V 2 bases short and J 4 bases short, with 10 bases between. The germline V gene encodes CDR1 LNHDA and CDR2 SQIVND (reference sequence). CDR3 residues: CASSIQGISDTQYF. CDR3 coding DNA: TGTGCCAGTAGTATACAGGGTATCTCAGATACGCAGTATTTT.

The chain's CDR3 is CASSLARGTEAFF. As DNA, the CDR3 is TGTGCCAGCAGCTTAGCGCGGGGAACTGAAGCTTTCTTT. The chain is built from TRBV7-3 and TRBJ1-1; D remains ambiguous. Trimming shortened V by 2 bases and J by 5 bases, and 9 bases separated the two germline ends. The CDR3 is made up of 13 amino acids. In germline, CDR1 is SGHTA, CDR2 FQGTGA. The full variable domain, with the rest looked up from reference TRBV7-3 and TRBJ1-1, is GAGVSQTPSNKVTEKGKYVELRCDPISGHTALYWYRQSLGQGPEFLIYFQGTGAADDSGLPNDRFFAVRPEGSVSTLKIQRTERGDSAVYLCASSLARGTEAFFGQGTRLTVV.

CDR3 nucleotide sequence: TGTGCCAGCGTATCTCTAGCGGGGGGTAACCAAGAGACCCAGTACTTC. Translation: CASVSLAGGNQETQYF. The gene calls are TRBV5-6 and TRBJ2-5, with TRBD2 identical over 11 bases. The V segment lost 7 bases and the J segment 0 bases; nucleotides outside the gene matches: 8. This CDR3 has 16 amino acids. Germline CDR1 and CDR2: SGHDT and YYEEEE.

The chain links TRBV5-4 to TRBJ2-5; TRBD2 aligns across 7 bases. In germline, CDR1 is SGHNT, CDR2 YYREEE (reference sequence). V shed 1 base and J 7 bases; nucleotides not matched to a gene: 1. The CDR3 loop spans 12 amino acids. The CDR3 sequence is CASSLREGTQYF. The CDR3 DNA follows: TGTGCCAGCAGCTTGAGGGAGGGGACCCAGTACTTC.